The 24 T cell receptor beta chains below come from one sample, sequenced in a study of blood T cell repertoires in COVID-19. Assay used: immunoSEQ multiplex PCR; TCRdb lists only in-frame clones, some missing. The table shows some 140,000 clones, with over 60% occurring only once. Sequences were obtained from peripheral blood. These receptor sequences come from a man older than 75 with acute or convalescent COVID-19.

This chain uses TRBV15 with TRBJ1-6; the match to TRBD1 covers 9 bases. Trimming cost V 6 bases and J 7 bases; bases outside gene matches: 7. CDR1 LNHNV and CDR2 YYDKDF come from the germline V gene (reference sequence). CDR3 length: 15 amino acids. The CDR3 loop reads CATRTGTGSNSPLHF. For the CDR3, the DNA is TGTGCCACCAGAACCGGGACAGGGTCAAATTCACCCCTCCACTTT.

The chain combines TRBV27 with TRBJ1-3; 10 positions agree with TRBD1. This CDR3 is built from 17 residues. V dropped 5 bases and J dropped 0; count of bases not matched to a gene: 7. The germline CDR1 and CDR2 sequences are MNHEY and SMNVEV (reference sequence). The CDR3 sequence is CASSPKDRGSSGNTIYF. CDR3 sequence (DNA): TGTGCCAGCAGTCCAAAGGACAGGGGGAGCTCTGGAAACACCATATATTTT.

V and J are TRBV10-2 and TRBJ2-1; 7 nucleotides agree with TRBD2. V lost 6 bases to trimming and J lost 8 bases; unmatched junction nucleotides: 7. The germline CDR1 and CDR2 sequences are WSHSY and SAAADI. The CDR3 runs 13 residues. Written as DNA, the CDR3 is TGCGCCAGCAGGGGACTAACGTCCGATGAGCAGTTCTTC. Its translation: CASRGLTSDEQFF.

In DNA form, the CDR3 reads TGTGCCTGGACAAAGGGGCAAGCTAACTATGGCTACACCTTC. It encodes CAWTKGQANYGYTF. The chain carries TRBV30 and TRBJ1-2; possibly TRBD1 for D (5 bases). There are 14 residues in the CDR3. Per the germline V gene, CDR1 is GTSNPN and CDR2 is SVGIG (reference sequence). Trimming stripped 4 bases from V and 0 bases from J, with 12 bases between.

The chain combines TRBV7-6 with TRBJ2-3; D is uncertain. CDR3 length: 15 residues. Germline V lookup: CDR1 SGHVS, CDR2 FNYEAQ. V dropped 1 base and J dropped 6 bases, with 14 bases sitting between them. Here the CDR3 reads CASSLDSTGADTQYF. The CDR3 nucleotides read TGTGCCAGCAGCTTAGATTCCACTGGTGCGGATACGCAGTATTTT.

This chain uses TRBV5-5 with TRBJ1-6; D is unclear. The CDR3 covers 14 residues. V was trimmed by 4 bases and J by 9 bases, leaving 14 bases between them. Germline V gives CDR1 SGHKS, CDR2 YYEKEE (reference sequence). The CDR3 DNA sequence: TGTGCCAGCAGCGTCCCGGGTTTGGGTTCACCCCTCCACTTT. Translation: CASSVPGLGSPLHF.

The chain employs TRBV5-6 and TRBJ1-2; the D gene is possibly TRBD1 (6 bases). CDR3 length: 13 amino acids. The germline gives CDR1 SGHDT, CDR2 YYEEEE. Trimming shortened V by 5 bases and J by 5 bases, and 13 bases separated the two germline ends. CDR3 DNA: TGTGCCAGCAGAGGGGGGGGCCGGTATGGCTACACCTTC. Its translation: CASRGGGRYGYTF.

V gene TRBV4-1 combines with J gene TRBJ1-5, with a possible D match to TRBD1 (6 bases). The CDR3 consists of 15 residues. Germline CDR1 is MGHRA and CDR2 is YSYEKL. V was clipped by 0 bases and J by 6 bases, with 12 bases between them. Here the CDR3 reads CASSQDRGKGQPQHF. The DNA of the CDR3 is TGCGCCAGCAGCCAAGATAGGGGGAAGGGTCAGCCCCAGCATTTT.

The rearrangement uses TRBV7-9 and TRBJ1-1; no reliable D call. CDR1 is SEHNR and CDR2 is FQNEAQ in the germline V gene (reference sequence). The CDR3 loop spans 14 amino acids. Trimming took off 3 bases at V and 1 base at J, with 9 bases between the two ends. CDR3 in amino acids: CASSFPQWNTEAFF. The DNA of the CDR3 is TGTGCCAGCAGCTTCCCCCAGTGGAACACTGAAGCTTTCTTT.

This clone was detected only a few times. The rearrangement joins TRBV19 to TRBJ1-5; a weak D match, TRBD1 (5 bases). The CDR3 runs 15 residues. Between the trimmed V and J ends, which lost 4 bases and 4 bases, there was a span of 14 bases. CDR1 LNHDA and CDR2 SQIVND come from the germline V gene (reference sequence). CDR3 sequence reads: CASSRTGGTNQPQHF. In DNA form, the CDR3 reads TGTGCCAGTAGTAGAACCGGGGGAACGAATCAGCCCCAGCATTTT.

This clone was observed a handful of times. This chain connects TRBV9 to TRBJ2-3; 11 nucleotides match TRBD2. With V trimmed by 2 bases and J by 4 bases, 6 bases remained unmatched. Germline V lookup: CDR1 SGDLS, CDR2 YYNGEE. The CDR3 runs to 16 residues. CDR3 amino acids: CASSVQFSGGADTQYF. The CDR3 DNA is TGTGCCAGCAGCGTCCAGTTTAGCGGGGGGGCAGATACGCAGTATTTT.

The chain has TRBV19 and TRBJ1-1; the D is unclear. V was trimmed by 5 bases and J by 7 bases, leaving 14 bases between them. From germline, CDR1 is LNHDA and CDR2 SQIVND (reference sequence). There are 13 residues in the CDR3. CDR3 protein: CASSPDVGSEAFF. The CDR3 region has the DNA TGTGCCAGTAGTCCGGACGTCGGGAGTGAAGCTTTCTTT.

This clone came up a few times. The rearrangement joins TRBV25-1 to TRBJ2-7, with D perhaps matching TRBD1 (6 bases). CDR3 length: 15 residues. Trimming left V 4 bases short and J 2 bases short, with 15 bases between. The V gene's germline CDR1 is MGHDK and CDR2 SYGVNS. For the CDR3, the DNA is TGTGCCAGCAGTGGGGGACACTCAGGCACCTACGAGCAGTACTTC. Its protein product is CASSGGHSGTYEQYF.

The chain has TRBV28 and TRBJ1-6, with D unresolved. The CDR3 loop spans 16 amino acids. Germline V gives CDR1 MDHEN, CDR2 SYDVKM. V was shortened by 6 bases and J by 8 bases, with 20 bases between the two germline ends. The CDR3: CASRFNRLGVDSPLHF. Here the CDR3 DNA reads TGTGCCAGCAGATTCAATCGTTTGGGAGTGGATTCACCCCTCCACTTT. The variable domain in full, completed from reference TRBV28 and TRBJ1-6, reads DVKVTQSSRYLVKRTGEKVFLECVQDMDHENMFWYRQDPGLGLRLIYFSYDVKMKEKGDIPEGYSVSREKKERFSLILESASTNQTSMYLCASRFNRLGVDSPLHFGNGTRLTVT.

The rearrangement joins TRBV19 to TRBJ1-5; possible D gene TRBD1, 5 bases. The CDR3 contains 13 residues. Germline assignment: CDR1 LNHDA and CDR2 SQIVND (reference sequence). V was cut by 7 bases and J by 5 bases, with 12 bases left in between. In DNA form, the CDR3 reads TGTGCCAGTACCTCGGACAAATATCAGCCCCAGCATTTT. This encodes CASTSDKYQPQHF.

The gene calls are TRBV3-1 (or the pseudogene TRBV3-2) and TRBJ1-6; D gene uncertain. The CDR3 is 13 amino acids. V was trimmed by 0 bases and J by 8 bases, leaving 5 bases between them. Germline lookup yields CDR1 LGHDT and CDR2 YNNKEL (reference sequence). The CDR3 coding sequence is TGTGCCAGCAGCCAAGACGTTTATTCACCCCTCCACTTT. Its protein product is CASSQDVYSPLHF.

The chain combines TRBV5-1 with TRBJ1-2, with D perhaps TRBD1 (6 bases). Germline V gene data show CDR1 as SGHRS and CDR2 as YFSETQ. This CDR3 region has 14 residues. Trimming removed 7 bases from V and 4 bases from J, with 17 bases in between. The CDR3 region is CASSPEGGPYGYTF. Written as DNA, the CDR3 is TGCGCCAGCTCCCCCGAAGGGGGTCCCTATGGCTACACCTTC.

The rearrangement links TRBV2 to TRBJ1-4; D is uncertain. This CDR3 comprises 14 residues. Trimming pared 6 bases from V and 3 bases from J, leaving 11 bases between. CDR1 and CDR2 from the germline V gene are SNHLY and FYNNEI. CDR3: CASSGGRANEKLFF. The CDR3 DNA is TGTGCCAGCAGCGGAGGGAGGGCTAATGAAAAACTGTTTTTT.

This clone was observed a handful of times. The chain is built from TRBV18 and TRBJ1-6, with D possibly matching TRBD1 (6 bases). The CDR3 is 19 residues long. CDR1 is KGHSH, CDR2 LQKENI, per germline. The V end lost 3 bases, the J end lost 5 bases, and 23 bases lay between the germline ends. For the CDR3, the DNA is TGTGCCAGCTCACCCTGGGGGCGCGGGGGCCCTGTTAATAATTCACCCCTCCACTTT. Translating it yields CASSPWGRGGPVNNSPLHF. The full variable domain, completed using reference TRBV18 and TRBJ1-6, is NAGVMQNPRHLVRRRGQEARLRCSPMKGHSHVYWYRQLPEEGLKFMVYLQKENIIDESGMPKERFSAEFPKEGPSILRIQQVVRGDSAAYFCASSPWGRGGPVNNSPLHFGNGTRLTVT.

This rearrangement joins TRBV5-1 to TRBJ2-7; 10 bases match TRBD2. This CDR3 comprises 14 residues. J lost 6 bases, V lost 2 bases, and 5 bases had no gene match. The germline gives CDR1 SGHRS, CDR2 YFSETQ. CDR3 sequence reads: CASSFGLAGVEQYF. The CDR3 coding sequence is TGCGCCAGCAGCTTCGGGCTAGCGGGGGTCGAGCAGTACTTC.

The V gene is TRBV5-4, the J gene TRBJ1-6; 8 bases line up with TRBD1. V dropped 5 bases and J dropped 8; count of bases not matched to a gene: 12. This CDR3 is 16 amino acids long. Germline-derived CDR1 and CDR2 are SGHNT and YYREEE (reference sequence). The CDR3 region is CASSNVQTGVDSPLHF. The DNA of the CDR3 is TGTGCCAGCAGTAACGTTCAGACAGGGGTGGATTCACCCCTCCACTTT.

V gene TRBV7-2 combines with J gene TRBJ2-3; 9 bases fit TRBD1. This CDR3 contains 16 residues. CDR1 and CDR2 from the germline V gene are SGHTA and FQGNSA. The ends lost 5 bases at V and 4 bases at J; junction bases unmatched: 10. Written as DNA, the CDR3 is TGTGCCAGCAGCCCGGGGACAGGGTCGTTTTCAGATACGCAGTATTTT. It specifies CASSPGTGSFSDTQYF.

The genes are TRBV10-2 and TRBJ2-7; D possibly corresponds to TRBD2 (6 bases). V was trimmed by 7 bases and J by 1 base, leaving 11 bases between them. Germline loops: CDR1 WSHSY, CDR2 SAAADI. The CDR3 contains 13 residues. This chain's CDR3 is CASKDYESYEQYF. CDR3 sequence (DNA): TGCGCCAGCAAGGACTACGAATCCTACGAGCAGTACTTC.

This chain connects TRBV19 to TRBJ1-4; D is possibly TRBD1 (6 bases). The CDR3 has 15 amino acids. V was clipped by 4 bases and J by 6 bases, with 15 bases between them. Germline CDR1 and CDR2: LNHDA and SQIVND (reference sequence). The CDR3 sequence is CASSTQDRPYEKLFF. The CDR3 DNA is TGTGCCAGTAGTACCCAAGACAGGCCTTATGAAAAACTGTTTTTT.